These 18 T cell receptor beta chains were all obtained from the same sample, sequenced in a study of T cell responses to AZD1222 COVID-19 vaccine. Using immunoSEQ multiplex PCR, the repertoire was profiled, and TCRdb retains in-frame clones only, with some absent. The sample holds 65,000 to 80,000 clones, around 82% seen once. Sequenced here: peripheral blood, sampled 28 days after the second AZD1222 dose. Receptors were obtained from an adult who received the AZD1222 COVID-19 vaccine.

The V call is TRBV6-1, the J call TRBJ2-1, with D possibly matching TRBD1 (6 bases). Trimming cost V 3 bases and J 5 bases, with 8 bases left between them. This CDR3 has 13 amino acids. CDR1 and CDR2 from the germline V gene are MNHNS and SASEGT. The CDR3 loop reads CASSDRGNNEQFF. DNA for the CDR3: TGTGCCAGCAGTGATAGGGGGAACAATGAGCAGTTCTTC.

Written as DNA, the CDR3 is TGTGCCAGCAGCCCCCAACAGCAGGTTCGGGGCTACACCTTC. It yields the protein CASSPQQQVRGYTF. The chain has TRBV4-2 and TRBJ1-2, with no clear D. CDR3 length equals 14 residues. V gave up 4 bases and J gave up 8 bases, with 17 bases separating them. The germline gives CDR1 LGHNA, CDR2 YNFKEQ.

V is TRBV29-1 and J is TRBJ2-2; 7 bases agree with TRBD1. CDR1 is SQVTM and CDR2 is ANQGSEA in the germline V gene. V was clipped by 4 bases and J by 0 bases; unmatched bases: 11. CDR3 size: 17 residues. CDR3 sequence reads: CSVVGFPGGANTGELFF. In nucleotides, the CDR3 is TGCAGCGTTGTAGGGTTTCCAGGGGGAGCGAACACCGGGGAGCTGTTTTTT.

The CDR3 DNA reads as TGTGCCAGCAGCCAAGCGCGACTCTCAAGACAGATCGAGCAGTACTTC. Its protein is CASSQARLSRQIEQYF. The V gene is TRBV14, the J gene TRBJ2-7; the D gene is possibly TRBD1 (5 bases). The CDR3 sequence is 16 residues long. Germline CDR1 is SGHDN and CDR2 is FVKESK. V lost 1 base to trimming and J lost 6 bases, with 19 bases between them. The full variable domain, its missing parts supplied by reference TRBV14 and TRBJ2-7, is EAGVTQFPSHSVIEKGQTVTLRCDPISGHDNLYWYRRVMGKEIKFLLHFVKESKQDESGMPNNRFLAERTGGTYSTLKVQPAELEDSGVYFCASSQARLSRQIEQYFGPGTRLTVT.

The rearrangement links TRBV7-2 to TRBJ2-1; D is perhaps TRBD2 (5 bases). V lost 5 bases and J lost 7, with 12 bases in between. This CDR3 has 13 amino acids. Looked up from germline, CDR1 is SGHTA and CDR2 is FQGNSA. The CDR3 DNA sequence: TGTGCCAGCAGCCCCCCCGGACTTAATGAGCAGTTCTTC. Protein product: CASSPPGLNEQFF.

The chain recombines TRBV9 with TRBJ1-6, with D maybe TRBD1 (5 bases). This CDR3 is built from 16 residues. Between the trimmed V and J ends, which lost 4 bases and 4 bases, there was a span of 15 bases. Germline V gene sequence: CDR1 SGDLS, CDR2 YYNGEE. DNA for the CDR3: TGTGCCAGCAGCCCTGCGGGGCAGGGTTATAATTCACCCCTCCACTTT. It encodes CASSPAGQGYNSPLHF. Supplemented by reference TRBV9 and TRBJ1-6, the full variable domain reads DSGVTQTPKHLITATGQRVTLRCSPRSGDLSVYWYQQSLDQGLQFLIQYYNGEERAKGNILERFSAQQFPDLHSELNLSSLELGDSALYFCASSPAGQGYNSPLHFGNGTRLTVT.

As for this clone: The junction does not match germline at one end; this may be a read error. The V call is TRBV20-1, the J call TRBJ1-2; 8 positions agree with TRBD1. The CDR3 spans 12 residues. Germline values: CDR1 DFQATT, CDR2 SNEGSKA (reference sequence). CDR3 DNA sequence: TGCAGTGCTAGTGCTGGACAGGGCAGGGCCGCCTTC. Translating gives CSASAGQGRAAF.

The chain combines TRBV30 with TRBJ1-6; 10 bases map to TRBD1. The V gene's germline CDR1 is GTSNPN and CDR2 SVGIG (reference sequence). V lost 3 bases, J lost 9 bases, and 5 bases stayed unmatched. The CDR3 is 14 residues long. The CDR3: CAWREDRGVSPLHF. Here the CDR3 DNA reads TGTGCCTGGAGGGAGGACAGGGGGGTTTCACCCCTCCACTTT. Supplemented by reference TRBV30 and TRBJ1-6, the full variable domain reads SQTIHQWPATLVQPVGSPLSLECTVEGTSNPNLYWYRQAAGRGLQLLFYSVGIGQISSEVPQNLSASRPQDRQFILSSKKLLLSDSGFYLCAWREDRGVSPLHFGNGTRLTVT.

This clone is a singleton in its sample. The chain uses TRBV4-2 and TRBJ2-7; weak D call: TRBD2 (6 bases). In germline, CDR1 is LGHNA, CDR2 YNFKEQ. CDR3 length: 16 amino acids. Between the trimmed V and J ends, which lost 3 bases and 2 bases, there was a span of 17 bases. This chain's CDR3 is CASSQTYSTSPYEQYF. CDR3 nucleotides: TGTGCCAGCAGCCAGACCTACTCGACTAGTCCCTACGAGCAGTACTTC.

This sequence joins TRBV7-2 and TRBJ2-1; the D gene is possibly TRBD2 (5 bases). This CDR3 has 15 residues. The V gene lost 2 bases and the J gene lost 2 bases, with 10 bases spanning the gap. Per germline, CDR1 SGHTA and CDR2 FQGNSA. CDR3 sequence reads: CASSLRGPTYNEQFF. The CDR3 DNA is TGTGCCAGCAGCTTAAGAGGGCCGACCTACAATGAGCAGTTCTTC.

The chain links TRBV27 to TRBJ1-2, with 8 bases lining up with TRBD1. The germline CDR1 and CDR2 sequences are MNHEY and SMNVEV (reference sequence). This CDR3 has 12 amino acids. V gave up 9 bases and J gave up 4 bases; unmatched junction bases: 4. CDR3 in DNA: TGTGCCAGTCGGACAGGGCCCTATGGCTACACCTTC. Translation: CASRTGPYGYTF.

The rearrangement joins TRBV30 to TRBJ2-2; D may correspond to TRBD1 or TRBD2 (6 bases each). The CDR3 is 15 residues long. The V gene's germline CDR1 is GTSNPN and CDR2 SVGIG (reference sequence). V lost 3 bases to trimming and J lost 6 bases, with 17 bases between them. The CDR3 DNA reads TGTGCCTGGAGACCCGGGGGCGCTTGGGCCGGGGAGCTGTTTTTT. It codes for CAWRPGGAWAGELFF. Full variable domain (rest looked up from reference TRBV30 and TRBJ2-2): SQTIHQWPATLVQPVGSPLSLECTVEGTSNPNLYWYRQAAGRGLQLLFYSVGIGQISSEVPQNLSASRPQDRQFILSSKKLLLSDSGFYLCAWRPGGAWAGELFFGEGSRLTVL.

V gene TRBV29-1 combines with J gene TRBJ2-6; D gene unclear. Deletions cut 4 bases from V and 0 bases from J, with 13 bases between. This CDR3 contains 16 residues. Looked up from germline, CDR1 is SQVTM and CDR2 is ANQGSEA. The CDR3 region has the DNA TGCAGCGTTGCGGGCTTCCCGGACTCTGGGGCCAACGTCCTGACTTTC. Protein product: CSVAGFPDSGANVLTF. Supplemented by reference TRBV29-1 and TRBJ2-6, the full variable domain reads SAVISQKPSRDICQRGTSLTIQCQVDSQVTMMFWYRQQPGQSLTLIATANQGSEATYESGFVIDKFPISRPNLTFSTLTVSNMSPEDSSIYLCSVAGFPDSGANVLTFGAGSRLTVL.

V usage is TRBV21-1 and J usage is TRBJ2-5; whether TRBD2, the table's D call, matches the DNA was not checked. TRBV21-1 is a pseudogene. CDR3 length: 17 amino acids. The DNA for the CDR3 is TGTGCCAGCAGCCCCCTTCGACTAGCGGGAGGTCAAGAGACCCAGTACTTC. This encodes CASSPLRLAGGQETQYF.

The chain couples TRBV11-3 to TRBJ2-7; no clear D. Germline V gene data show CDR1 as SGHNT and CDR2 as YENEEA. The V gene lost 2 bases and the J gene lost 4 bases, with 6 bases spanning the gap. The CDR3 totals 12 residues. DNA for the CDR3: TGTGCCAGCAGCTTAACCGGATACGAGCAGTACTTC. It is translated as CASSLTGYEQYF. Drawing the rest from reference TRBV11-3 and TRBJ2-7, the complete variable domain is EAGVVQSPRYKIIEKKQPVAFWCNPISGHNTLYWYLQNLGQGPELLIRYENEEAVDDSQLPKDRFSAERLKGVDSTLKIQPAELGDSAVYLCASSLTGYEQYFGPGTRLTVT.

This chain links TRBV5-1 with TRBJ1-4; unclear D gene. Germline loops: CDR1 SGHRS, CDR2 YFSETQ. V dropped 0 bases and J dropped 7 bases, with 13 bases sitting between them. There are 15 residues in the CDR3. DNA of the CDR3: TGCGCCAGCAGCTTGGAAGGCCACAGCACTGAAAAACTGTTTTTT. Translating it yields CASSLEGHSTEKLFF.

By share of the sample, this clone is medium-sized. The CDR3 DNA reads TGTGCCAGTAGCTCTTTCGACAGTTCACCCCTCCACTTT. This translates into CASSSFDSSPLHF. J is TRBJ1-6 and V is TRBV19, with a weak D call TRBD1 (5 bases). The CDR3 consists of 13 residues. Per germline, CDR1 LNHDA and CDR2 SQIVND (reference sequence). The germline V and J ends were trimmed by 6 bases and 9 bases, with 12 bases remaining between them.

The CDR3 region has the DNA TGCGCCAGCAGCCAAAGTGTAGCGGGAGGGCCGGTTACGAGCACAGATACGCAGTATTTT. Amino acids: CASSQSVAGGPVTSTDTQYF. This sequence joins TRBV4-1 and TRBJ2-3; 11 positions agree with TRBD2. The germline V gene has CDR1 MGHRA and CDR2 YSYEKL. Trimming at V came to 2 bases and at J to 0 bases, leaving 13 bases not matched to a gene. The CDR3 consists of 20 residues.